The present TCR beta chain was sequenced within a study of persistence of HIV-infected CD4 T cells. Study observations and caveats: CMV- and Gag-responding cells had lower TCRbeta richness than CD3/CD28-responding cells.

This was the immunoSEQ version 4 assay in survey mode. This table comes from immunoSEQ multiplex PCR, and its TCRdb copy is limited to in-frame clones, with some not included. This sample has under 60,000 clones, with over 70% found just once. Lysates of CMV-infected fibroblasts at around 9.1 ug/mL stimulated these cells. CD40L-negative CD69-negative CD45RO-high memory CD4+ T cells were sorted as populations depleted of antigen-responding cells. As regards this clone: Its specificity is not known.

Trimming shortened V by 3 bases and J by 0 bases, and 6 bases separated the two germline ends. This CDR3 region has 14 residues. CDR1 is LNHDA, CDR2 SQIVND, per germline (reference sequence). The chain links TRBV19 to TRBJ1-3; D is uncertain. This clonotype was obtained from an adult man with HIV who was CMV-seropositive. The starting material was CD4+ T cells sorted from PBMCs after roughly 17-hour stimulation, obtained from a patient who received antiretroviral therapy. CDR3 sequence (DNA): TGTGCCAGTAGTATCCAGAGCTCTGGAAACACCATATATTTT. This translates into CASSIQSSGNTIYF.